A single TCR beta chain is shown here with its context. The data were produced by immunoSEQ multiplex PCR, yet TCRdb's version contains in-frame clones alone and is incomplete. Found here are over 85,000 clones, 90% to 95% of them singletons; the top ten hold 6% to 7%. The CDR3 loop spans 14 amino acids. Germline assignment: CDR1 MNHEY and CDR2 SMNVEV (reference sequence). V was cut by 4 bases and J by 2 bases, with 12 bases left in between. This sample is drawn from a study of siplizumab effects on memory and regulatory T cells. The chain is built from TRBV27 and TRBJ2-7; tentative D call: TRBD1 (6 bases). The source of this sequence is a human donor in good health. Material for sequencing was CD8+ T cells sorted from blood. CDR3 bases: TGTGCCAGCAGTTGGGCAGGGGCTGCCTACGAGCAGTACTTC. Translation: CASSWAGAAYEQYF.